The T cell receptor (beta chain) under discussion was sequenced for a study of CD39 and CD103 CD8 tumor-infiltrating T cells. Trimming left V 5 bases short and J 3 bases short, with 13 bases between. The CDR3 extends over 14 amino acids. Germline V gene sequence: CDR1 SGHAT, CDR2 FQNNGV. This table comes from immunoSEQ multiplex PCR, and its TCRdb copy is limited to in-frame clones, with some not included. The table lists about 17,000 clones, just over 90% of them singletons. This TCR was sampled from a human donor with head and neck squamous cell carcinoma. The specimen was CD8+ T cells sorted from blood. Subset specified: total memory CD8 T cells (CD45RA-CCR7+/-) from blood or uninvolved lymph node. The chain carries TRBV11-2 and TRBJ1-2, with D perhaps matching TRBD1 (5 bases). The CDR3 DNA reads as TGTGCCAGCAGCCCGATACAGGACTACTATGGCTACACCTTC. This translates into CASSPIQDYYGYTF. Based on the CDR3 plus reference TRBV11-2 and TRBJ1-2, the full variable domain is EAGVAQSPRYKIIEKRQSVAFWCNPISGHATLYWYQQILGQGPKLLIQFQNNGVVDDSQLPKDRFSAERLKGVDSTLKIQPAKLEDSAVYLCASSPIQDYYGYTFGSGTRLTVV.